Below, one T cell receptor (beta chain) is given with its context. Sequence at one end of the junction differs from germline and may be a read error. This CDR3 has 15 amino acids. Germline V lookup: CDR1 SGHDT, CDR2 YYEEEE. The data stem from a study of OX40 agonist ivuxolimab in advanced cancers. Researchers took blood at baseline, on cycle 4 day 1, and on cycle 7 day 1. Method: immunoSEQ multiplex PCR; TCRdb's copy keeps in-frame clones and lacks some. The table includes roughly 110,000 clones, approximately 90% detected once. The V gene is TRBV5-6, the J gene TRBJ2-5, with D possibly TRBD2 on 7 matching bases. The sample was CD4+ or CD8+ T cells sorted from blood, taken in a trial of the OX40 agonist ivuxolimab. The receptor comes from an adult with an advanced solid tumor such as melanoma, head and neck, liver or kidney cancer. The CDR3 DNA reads TGTGCCAGCAGCAACGTACTGGGGGGGCAAGAGACCCGGTACTTC. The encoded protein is CASSNVLGGQETRYF.